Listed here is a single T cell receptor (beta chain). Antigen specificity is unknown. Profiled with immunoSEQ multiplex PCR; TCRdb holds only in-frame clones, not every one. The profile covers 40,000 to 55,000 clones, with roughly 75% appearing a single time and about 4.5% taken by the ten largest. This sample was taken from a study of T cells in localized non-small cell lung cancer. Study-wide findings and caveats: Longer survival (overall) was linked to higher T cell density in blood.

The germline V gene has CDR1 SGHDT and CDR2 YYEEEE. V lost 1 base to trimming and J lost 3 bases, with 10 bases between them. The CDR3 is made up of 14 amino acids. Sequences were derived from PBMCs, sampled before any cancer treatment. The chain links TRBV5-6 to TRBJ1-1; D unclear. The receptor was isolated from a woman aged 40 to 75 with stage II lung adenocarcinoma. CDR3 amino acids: CASSLTPPHTEAFF. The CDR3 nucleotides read TGTGCCAGCAGCTTGACGCCCCCGCACACTGAAGCTTTCTTT.